The present entry profiles one T cell receptor (beta chain) with its context. Its cognate antigen is unknown. Generated by immunoSEQ multiplex PCR, the TCRdb table keeps only in-frame clones and is missing some. Of 35,000 to 40,000 clones listed, approximately 89% are singletons. This specimen comes from a study of radiotherapy plus CTLA-4 blockade in lung cancer. About the research overall: Patients showed objective responses in roughly 18% of cases and disease control in roughly 34%.

Those patients who had chemo-refractory metastatic non-small-cell lung cancer were given focal radiation along with CTLA-4 blockade through ipilimumab. Trimming took 2 bases from V and 6 from J, leaving 16 bases between them. Germline V gene data show CDR1 as MDHEN and CDR2 as SYDVKM. This CDR3 region has 16 residues. Study-level points and caveats: In blood, after radiotherapy plus ipilimumab, tumor-derived TCR clones expanded.

V usage is TRBV28 and J usage is TRBJ1-4; no firm D call. This material consisted of peripheral blood, taken from a patient treated with radiotherapy plus ipilimumab. This receptor was obtained from a human donor with non-small cell lung cancer who had stable disease on radiotherapy plus ipilimumab. CDR3 coding DNA: TGTGCCAGCAGTTTACCCTGGTCCTCGAGAGATGAAAAACTGTTTTTT. Protein sequence: CASSLPWSSRDEKLFF.